This T cell receptor beta chain was recovered during a study of T cell changes during pregnancy in multiple sclerosis. CDR3 length: 16 amino acids. Germline trimming cut 0 bases from V and 2 bases from J; bases unmatched to any gene: 2. Per the germline V gene, CDR1 is SGHNT and CDR2 is YYREEE (reference sequence). Using immunoSEQ multiplex PCR, the repertoire was profiled, and TCRdb retains in-frame clones only, with some absent. This sample carries about 69,000 clones, about 92% of them seen once, and the ten largest clones take roughly 2%. The TCR comes from a female donor in good health, enrolled as a control in a pregnancy study. Specimen: peripheral blood, collected in the third trimester of pregnancy. This chain uses TRBV5-4 with TRBJ2-5, with 12 positions matching TRBD2. The CDR3 bases are TGTGCCAGCAGCTTGGGGGGACTAGCGGGTCAAGAGACCCAGTACTTC. Translating gives CASSLGGLAGQETQYF. Together with reference TRBV5-4 and TRBJ2-5, the CDR3 gives the full variable domain: ETGVTQSPTHLIKTRGQQVTLRCSSQSGHNTVSWYQQALGQGPQFIFQYYREEENGRGNFPPRFSGLQFPNYSSELNVNALELDDSALYLCASSLGGLAGQETQYFGPGTRLLVL.